This TCR beta chain was captured by sequencing in a study of blood T cells in healthy people across ages. Study-level points and caveats: Naive CD4+ cell counts and diversity both ran higher in long-lived than in aged donors.

V lost 4 bases to trimming and J lost 6 bases; unmatched junction nucleotides: 4. Germline values: CDR1 SGHNT, CDR2 YYREEE (reference sequence). This CDR3 contains 14 residues. Isolation yielded PBMCs, at least 6 million per sample, in every case. Extraction of total RNA produced a minimum of 5.5 micrograms from each sample. Through a sample-barcoded 5' primer and a J-beta primer mix, a second PCR was run for roughly 6 to 11 cycles. Each of the cDNA molecules was tagged by a template-switch adaptor with 12 random nucleotides. TCRdb itself ran the 5' RACE reads through MiXCR, one entry per CDR3 protein. In the table there are about 940,000 distinct CDR3 sequences, roughly 48% of which are singletons. This clonotype came up a few times. Its antigen is as yet unknown.

V usage is TRBV5-4 and J usage is TRBJ2-3; 11 positions agree with TRBD1. Sample: blood. The source is a man aged 25-40 years in good health. CDR3 residues: CASSQGQGADTQYF. In DNA form, the CDR3 reads TGTGCCAGCAGCCAAGGACAGGGGGCGGATACGCAGTATTTT.